Shown below are 30 T cell receptor beta chains from a single sample sequenced in a study of human T cells and chemical hapten exposure. TCRdb fed the 5' RACE reads into MiXCR, producing one record per CDR3 protein. The table has 120,000 to 150,000 distinct CDR3 sequences, around 4.1% seen once. The authors' total RNA extraction used unfractionated whole blood. The receptors were sampled from a female donor in good health.

Ten or more counts support this clonotype. J is TRBJ1-1 and V is TRBV7-2, with D unclear. CDR1 is SGHTA, CDR2 FQGNSA, per germline. V dropped 6 bases and J dropped 0 bases, with 14 bases sitting between them. CDR3 length: 15 residues. In DNA form, the CDR3 reads TGTGCCAGCAGTCAACAAGTAAGGGTGAACACTGAAGCTTTCTTT. This sequence encodes CASSQQVRVNTEAFF.

This clonotype was seen at least ten times. The chain joins TRBV3-1 to TRBJ2-3; D call uncertain. The length of the CDR3 is 15 residues. V lost 4 bases to trimming and J lost 0 bases, with 11 bases between them. Germline V lookup: CDR1 LGHDT, CDR2 YNNKEL (reference sequence). The CDR3 DNA sequence: TGTGCCAGCAGCCCGACCCTTTCTAGCACAGATACGCAGTATTTT. It is translated as CASSPTLSSTDTQYF.

This clonotype was found a few times. This chain connects TRBV10-3 to TRBJ2-3; perhaps TRBD2 as D (6 bases). Trimming removed 5 bases at V and 8 bases at J, with 20 bases between. Germline CDR1 and CDR2: ENHRY and SYGVKD. The CDR3 sequence is 15 residues long. CDR3 residues: CAISRDSARVGTQYF. The CDR3, as DNA: TGTGCCATCAGTAGGGACTCCGCACGGGTTGGTACGCAGTATTTT.

This clonotype appeared many times. J is TRBJ1-2 and V is TRBV28; 7 nucleotides line up with TRBD1. Looked up from germline, CDR1 is MDHEN and CDR2 is SYDVKM. This CDR3 comprises 17 residues. V dropped 4 bases and J dropped 4; count of bases not matched to a gene: 15. As DNA, the CDR3 is TGTGCCAGCAGTTCCCACCGGGAGGGGGCTTGGACCTATGGCTACACCTTC. As protein: CASSSHREGAWTYGYTF.

V gene TRBV4-3 combines with J gene TRBJ2-1, with 8 bases lining up with TRBD1. J lost 7 bases, V lost 4 bases, and 9 bases had no gene match. This CDR3 has 15 residues. Germline V gene sequence: CDR1 LGHNA, CDR2 YSLEER. The chain's CDR3 is CASSLTTGARNEQFF. The CDR3, as DNA: TGCGCCAGCAGCCTGACGACAGGGGCCCGGAATGAGCAGTTCTTC.

The chain employs TRBV5-1 and TRBJ2-7; D remains ambiguous. The germline gives CDR1 SGHRS, CDR2 YFSETQ. V gave up 4 bases and J gave up 3 bases, with 17 bases separating them. This CDR3 is built from 15 residues. In DNA form, the CDR3 reads TGCGCCAGCAGCCCCATAGGGTCGGGCGACTACGAGCAGTACTTC. This encodes CASSPIGSGDYEQYF.

At least ten counts were recorded for this clonotype. V gene TRBV18 combines with J gene TRBJ2-1; 10 positions agree with TRBD1. J was trimmed by 6 bases and V by 0 bases; bases with no gene match: 5. Germline CDR1 and CDR2: KGHSH and LQKENI. CDR3 length equals 16 residues. CDR3: CASSPPKGTGANEQFF. CDR3 sequence (DNA): TGTGCCAGCTCACCACCTAAGGGGACAGGGGCCAATGAGCAGTTCTTC.

At least ten counts were recorded for this clonotype. This chain uses TRBV27 with TRBJ1-1; D is unclear. V was shortened by 3 bases and J by 1 base, with 21 bases between the two germline ends. The CDR3 loop spans 18 amino acids. CDR1 and CDR2 from the germline V gene are MNHEY and SMNVEV (reference sequence). DNA of the CDR3: TGTGCCAGCAGTTTCCTCATTCCACCCGCACGGCAGAACACTGAAGCTTTCTTT. Translation gives CASSFLIPPARQNTEAFF.

This clonotype has at least ten counts. V usage is TRBV7-9 and J usage is TRBJ2-5, with TRBD1 matching 10 bases. V shed 0 bases and J 5 bases; nucleotides not matched to a gene: 6. This CDR3 contains 16 residues. Germline V lookup: CDR1 SEHNR, CDR2 FQNEAQ (reference sequence). The CDR3 region is CASSLARGTGVETQYF. DNA of the CDR3: TGTGCCAGCAGCTTAGCGCGTGGGACAGGGGTCGAGACCCAGTACTTC.

In its sample, this clonotype was seen many times. The V and J genes are TRBV13 and TRBJ1-1; 11 nucleotides match TRBD1. There are 14 residues in the CDR3. CDR1 is PRHDT and CDR2 is FYEKMQ in the germline V gene (reference sequence). With V trimmed by 5 bases and J by 7 bases, 6 bases remained unmatched. This CDR3 reads CASSPRDRGGEAFF. The DNA for the CDR3 is TGTGCCAGCAGCCCAAGGGACAGGGGGGGTGAAGCTTTCTTT.

The J gene is TRBJ1-5, the V gene TRBV27; 7 bases fit TRBD1. The CDR3 consists of 18 residues. CDR1 is MNHEY and CDR2 is SMNVEV in the germline V gene (reference sequence). Losses at the gene ends were 3 bases for V and 6 bases for J; bases not matched to a gene: 17. The CDR3 spells CASSFLPYTGECGQPQHF. CDR3 nucleotide sequence: TGTGCCAGCAGTTTCCTACCCTATACAGGGGAGTGCGGTCAGCCCCAGCATTTT.

This clonotype showed up many times. The chain combines TRBV19 with TRBJ1-2; D not certain. Trimming shortened V by 5 bases and J by 5 bases, and 15 bases separated the two germline ends. The germline V gene has CDR1 LNHDA and CDR2 SQIVND (reference sequence). The CDR3 spans 14 residues. The CDR3 DNA reads as TGTGCCAGTAGTTCGGTCGCCCCAGGATATGGCTACACCTTC. This codes for CASSSVAPGYGYTF.

This clonotype was detected a few times. A much larger clonotype is one base distant, so this may be a read error. The V and J genes are TRBV20-1 and TRBJ2-7, with 7 bases aligning to TRBD1. This CDR3 spans 12 amino acids. Germline CDR1 and CDR2: DFQATT and SNEGSKA (reference sequence). The CDR3 loop reads CSYRQGPGEQYF. CDR3 DNA: TGCAGCTACAGACAGGGCCCCGGGGAGCAGTACTTC.

This clonotype has a handful of counts. The chain carries TRBV28 and TRBJ2-6; 10 bases align to TRBD2. The length of the CDR3 is 16 residues. V lost 5 bases to trimming and J lost 3 bases; unmatched junction nucleotides: 4. The germline CDR1 and CDR2 sequences are MDHEN and SYDVKM. CDR3 residues: CASSPGLAFGANVLTF. The DNA for the CDR3 is TGTGCCAGCAGTCCGGGACTAGCGTTTGGGGCCAACGTCCTGACTTTC.

Remarks on this clonotype: A much larger clone differs by one base, so this may be a read error. The chain carries TRBV25-1 and TRBJ2-7; D not resolved. V lost 4 bases and J 3 bases, leaving 10 bases between the germline ends. The CDR3 has 13 amino acids. Germline V lookup: CDR1 MGHDK, CDR2 SYGVNS. CDR3 in DNA: TGTGCCAGCAGTGCTACGGGCTGCTACGAGCAGTACTTC. Amino acid sequence: CASSATGCYEQYF.

V is TRBV5-1 and J is TRBJ2-1; 7 bases align to TRBD1. Trimming took 0 bases from V and 8 from J; bases not matched to a gene: 8. The CDR3 is made up of 15 amino acids. Looked up from germline, CDR1 is SGHRS and CDR2 is YFSETQ. CDR3: CASSLENRGADEQFF. As DNA, the CDR3 is TGCGCCAGCAGCTTGGAGAACAGGGGAGCGGATGAGCAGTTCTTC. Based on the CDR3 plus reference TRBV5-1 and TRBJ2-1, the full variable domain is KAGVTQTPRYLIKTRGQQVTLSCSPISGHRSVSWYQQTPGQGLQFLFEYFSETQRNKGNFPGRFSGRQFSNSRSEMNVSTLELGDSALYLCASSLENRGADEQFFGPGTRLTVL.

This clonotype was observed at least ten times. The V gene is TRBV5-4, the J gene TRBJ2-5; TRBD2 agrees at 10 bases. Germline V lookup: CDR1 SGHNT, CDR2 YYREEE (reference sequence). There are 15 residues in the CDR3. Trimming took 5 bases from V and 5 from J; bases not matched to a gene: 9. The CDR3, as DNA: TGTGCCAGCAGTTTAGGACTAGCGGAGGGTGAGACCCAGTACTTC. Translation: CASSLGLAEGETQYF.

This clonotype occurred many times. The CDR3 reads CASSPRTGFAGELFF. Here the CDR3 DNA reads TGTGCCAGCAGCCCAAGGACAGGGTTTGCCGGGGAGCTGTTTTTT. The rearrangement uses TRBV12-3 or TRBV12-4 and TRBJ2-2; 8 bases match TRBD1. CDR3 length equals 15 residues. The V and J ends lost 6 bases and 6 bases, in that order; junction bases with no gene match: 9.

This clonotype was recorded at least ten times. V is TRBV4-1 and J is TRBJ2-2, with TRBD1 as a possible D gene (6 bases). V was shortened by 0 bases and J by 4 bases, with 9 bases between the two germline ends. The CDR3 sequence is 15 residues long. The germline CDR1 and CDR2 sequences are MGHRA and YSYEKL. Written as DNA, the CDR3 is TGCGCCAGCAGCCAAGAGGCAGGGGTCACCGGGGAGCTGTTTTTT. It specifies CASSQEAGVTGELFF.

This clonotype was observed many times. This chain joins TRBV7-2 and TRBJ1-1; no definite D call. Trimming cost V 5 bases and J 1 base, with 11 bases left between them. Per germline, CDR1 SGHTA and CDR2 FQGNSA. CDR3 length: 14 residues. CDR3 in amino acids: CASSRLVGNTEAFF. As DNA, the CDR3 is TGTGCCAGCAGCCGACTGGTAGGGAACACTGAAGCTTTCTTT. Combining the CDR3 with reference TRBV7-2 and TRBJ1-1 gives the whole variable domain GAGVSQSPSNKVTEKGKDVELRCDPISGHTALYWYRQSLGQGLEFLIYFQGNSAPDKSGLPSDRFSAERTGGSVSTLTIQRTQQEDSAVYLCASSRLVGNTEAFFGQGTRLTVV.

This chain connects TRBV12-3 or TRBV12-4 to TRBJ1-2; no clear D. Trimming left V 6 bases short and J 3 bases short, with 8 bases between. This CDR3 has 12 amino acids. CDR3 amino acids: CASRDEYYGYTF. Written as DNA, the CDR3 is TGTGCCAGCAGAGACGAATACTATGGCTACACCTTC.

This clonotype has ten or more counts. The CDR3 loop reads CASSQEGAGGYEQYF. The CDR3 bases are TGTGCCAGCAGCCAAGAAGGAGCGGGGGGGTACGAGCAGTACTTC. This chain connects TRBV3-1 to TRBJ2-7; TRBD2 agrees at 10 bases. The ends lost 0 bases at V and 4 bases at J; junction bases unmatched: 3. Germline CDR1 is LGHDT and CDR2 is YNNKEL (reference sequence). This CDR3 has 15 amino acids.

This clonotype was seen many times. This sequence joins TRBV7-8 and TRBJ2-3, with D possibly being TRBD2 (6 bases). Trimming left V 1 base short and J 1 base short, with 9 bases between. Per germline, CDR1 SGHVS and CDR2 FQNEAQ. The CDR3 is 15 amino acids. CDR3 DNA: TGTGCCAGCAGCTTAGGCGGGGCGGGCACAGATACGCAGTATTTT. Translated, it gives CASSLGGAGTDTQYF.

The genes are TRBV6-2 or TRBV6-3 and TRBJ2-3, with D unclear. V was shortened by 6 bases and J by 0 bases, with 10 bases between the two germline ends. CDR1 and CDR2 (germline): MNHEY, SVGEGT. This CDR3 region has 14 residues. DNA for the CDR3: TGTGCCAGCAGCTCTAGATCTAGCACAGATACGCAGTATTTT. It encodes CASSSRSSTDTQYF.

Ten or more counts support this clonotype. The rearrangement uses TRBV20-1 and TRBJ2-3; 16 positions match TRBD2. The CDR3 covers 17 residues. J lost 0 bases, V lost 3 bases, and 3 bases had no gene match. CDR1 is DFQATT, CDR2 SNEGSKA, per germline (reference sequence). Here the CDR3 reads CSARGLAGGISTDTQYF. In DNA, the CDR3 is TGCAGTGCTAGGGGACTAGCGGGGGGGATAAGCACAGATACGCAGTATTTT.

This chain connects TRBV9 to TRBJ2-1; D possibly corresponds to TRBD2 (7 bases). Germline assignment: CDR1 SGDLS and CDR2 YYNGEE. The CDR3 spans 18 residues. Trimming removed 2 bases at V and 8 bases at J, with 26 bases between. CDR3 nucleotides: TGTGCCAGCAGCGTCCAGGGTTCTGGGGGGGGCATTAACGATGAGCAGTTCTTC. It yields the protein CASSVQGSGGGINDEQFF. Using reference TRBV9 and TRBJ2-1 for the parts outside the CDR3, the full variable domain is DSGVTQTPKHLITATGQRVTLRCSPRSGDLSVYWYQQSLDQGLQFLIQYYNGEERAKGNILERFSAQQFPDLHSELNLSSLELGDSALYFCASSVQGSGGGINDEQFFGPGTRLTVL.

This clonotype has ten or more counts. This chain joins TRBV6-2 or TRBV6-3 and TRBJ2-3; D uncertain. The CDR3 runs 14 residues. V shed 2 bases and J shed 3 bases, with 9 bases lying between them. Germline-derived CDR1 and CDR2 are MNHEY and SVGEGT. The CDR3 loop is CASSYRTLTDTQYF. DNA for the CDR3: TGTGCCAGCAGTTACCGAACCCTGACAGATACGCAGTATTTT.

This clonotype was found many times. The CDR3 nucleotides are TGTGCCAGCAGCCCGACGGACAGGGATGGGAAGTACTATGGCTACACCTTC. It yields the protein CASSPTDRDGKYYGYTF. This rearrangement joins TRBV4-2 to TRBJ1-2, with TRBD1 matching over 8 bases. The CDR3 is made up of 17 amino acids. Germline CDR1 reads LGHNA; CDR2 reads YNFKEQ. J lost 3 bases, V lost 4 bases, and 13 bases had no gene match.

This clonotype was recorded many times. The J gene is TRBJ2-7, the V gene TRBV6-2 or TRBV6-3, with D maybe TRBD1 (5 bases). Germline V CDR1 and CDR2: MNHEY, SVGEGT. Trimming removed 2 bases from V and 2 bases from J, with 10 bases in between. The CDR3 is made up of 14 amino acids. The CDR3 region has the DNA TGTGCCAGCAGTTACAGCCCAGGGACCTACGAGCAGTACTTC. Amino acid sequence: CASSYSPGTYEQYF.

This clonotype was seen repeatedly, ten times or more. The V gene is TRBV28, the J gene TRBJ1-1; 7 positions match TRBD1. The length of the CDR3 is 14 residues. The V and J ends lost 0 bases and 6 bases, in that order; junction bases with no gene match: 4. The germline V gene has CDR1 MDHEN and CDR2 SYDVKM. The CDR3 nucleotides read TGTGCCAGCAGTTTATGGGGGACAGACCCTGAAGCTTTCTTT. Its translation: CASSLWGTDPEAFF.